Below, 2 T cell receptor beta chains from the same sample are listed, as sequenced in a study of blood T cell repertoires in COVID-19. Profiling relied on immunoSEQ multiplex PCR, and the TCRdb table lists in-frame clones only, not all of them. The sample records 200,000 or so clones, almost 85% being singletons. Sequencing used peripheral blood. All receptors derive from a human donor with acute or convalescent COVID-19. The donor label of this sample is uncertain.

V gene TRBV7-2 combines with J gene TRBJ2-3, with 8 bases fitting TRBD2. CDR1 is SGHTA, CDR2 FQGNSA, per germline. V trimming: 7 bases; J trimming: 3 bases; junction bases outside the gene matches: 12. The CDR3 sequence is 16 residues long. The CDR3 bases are TGTGCCAGCAAGGGGAGGGGCGGGAGGTTGACAGATACGCAGTATTTT. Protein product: CASKGRGGRLTDTQYF.

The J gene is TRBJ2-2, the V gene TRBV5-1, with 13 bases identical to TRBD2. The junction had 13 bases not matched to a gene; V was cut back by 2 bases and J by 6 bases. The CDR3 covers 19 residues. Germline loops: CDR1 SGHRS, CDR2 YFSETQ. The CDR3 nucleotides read TGCGCCAGCAGCTTCCCGGCTTCGGGACTAGCGGGAACCCCCGGGGAGCTGTTTTTT. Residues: CASSFPASGLAGTPGELFF.